A few counts support the clone carrying this T cell receptor beta chain. Its antigen remains unidentified. These data come from a study of T-cell memory formation after mild COVID-19. Study observations and caveats: Cross-reactive memory appears to have joined, as suggested by some responding clones showing up in pre-infection memory. While clones contracting from day 15 to 85 were balanced between CD4 and CD8, later expanders leaned CD4+.

TCRdb analysed the 5' RACE reads with MiXCR anew, one entry per CDR3 protein. The sample holds roughly 300,000 distinct CDR3 sequences, roughly an eighth seen once. J lost 6 bases, V lost 3 bases, and 3 bases had no gene match. Germline V gene sequence: CDR1 SGHTA, CDR2 FQGNSA. The CDR3 extends over 14 amino acids. The material sequenced was PBMCs or a T cell subset sorted from them (not recorded which). J is TRBJ2-2 and V is TRBV7-2; 8 nucleotides agree with TRBD2. This receptor was obtained from a man between 18 and 29 years old who had mild COVID-19 (a few samples of this study predate the infection). Cell type and time point are not known. CDR3 region: CASSFPSGPGELFF. The CDR3 DNA sequence: TGTGCCAGCAGCTTCCCTAGCGGGCCCGGGGAGCTGTTTTTT.